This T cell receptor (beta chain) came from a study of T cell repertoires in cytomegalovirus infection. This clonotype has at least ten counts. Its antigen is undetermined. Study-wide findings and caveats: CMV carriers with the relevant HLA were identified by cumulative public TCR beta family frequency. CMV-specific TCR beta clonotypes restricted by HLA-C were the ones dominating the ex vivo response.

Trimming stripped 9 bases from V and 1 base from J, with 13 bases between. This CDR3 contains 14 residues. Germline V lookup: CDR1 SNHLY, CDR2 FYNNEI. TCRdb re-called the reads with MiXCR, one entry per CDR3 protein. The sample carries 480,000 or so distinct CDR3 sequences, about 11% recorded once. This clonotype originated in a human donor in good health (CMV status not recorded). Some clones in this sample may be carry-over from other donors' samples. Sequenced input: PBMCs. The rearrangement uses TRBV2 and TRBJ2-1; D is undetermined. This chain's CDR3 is CASRPVGSYNEQFF. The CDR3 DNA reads TGTGCCAGTAGACCTGTCGGTTCCTACAATGAGCAGTTCTTC.